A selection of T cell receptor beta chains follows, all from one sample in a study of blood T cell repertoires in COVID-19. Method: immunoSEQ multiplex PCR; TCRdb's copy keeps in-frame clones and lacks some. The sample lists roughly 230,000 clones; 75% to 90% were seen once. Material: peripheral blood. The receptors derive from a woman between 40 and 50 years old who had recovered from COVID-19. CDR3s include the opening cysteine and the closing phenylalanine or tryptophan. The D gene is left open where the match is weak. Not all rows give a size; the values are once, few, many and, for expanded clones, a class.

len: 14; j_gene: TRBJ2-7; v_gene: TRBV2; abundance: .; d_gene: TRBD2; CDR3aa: CASSLAGGRVEQYF; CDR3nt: TGTGCCAGCAGCCTAGCGGGCGGCCGGGTCGAGCAGTACTTC
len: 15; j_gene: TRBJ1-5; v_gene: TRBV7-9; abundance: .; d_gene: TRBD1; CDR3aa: CASSPTGGRDQPQHF; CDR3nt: TGTGCCAGCAGCCCCACAGGGGGCCGAGATCAGCCCCAGCATTTT
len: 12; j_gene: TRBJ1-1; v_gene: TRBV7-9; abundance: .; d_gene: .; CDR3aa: CASSLSDTEAFF; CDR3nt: TGTGCCAGCAGCTTATCTGACACTGAAGCTTTCTTT
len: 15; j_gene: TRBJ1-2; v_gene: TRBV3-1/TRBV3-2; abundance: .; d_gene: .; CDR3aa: CASRSIGVSNYGYTF; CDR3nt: TGTGCCAGCAGGAGCATCGGTGTATCTAACTATGGCTACACCTTC
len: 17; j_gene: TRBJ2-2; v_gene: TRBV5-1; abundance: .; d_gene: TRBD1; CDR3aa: CASSSSPGQGAAGELFF; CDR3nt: TGCGCCAGCAGCTCCTCCCCGGGACAGGGGGCCGCCGGGGAGCTGTTTTTT
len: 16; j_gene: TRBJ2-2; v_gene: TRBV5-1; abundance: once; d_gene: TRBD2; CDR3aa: CASSESGTSGTGELFF; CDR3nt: TGCGCCAGCAGCGAATCCGGGACTAGTGGGACCGGGGAGCTGTTTTTT
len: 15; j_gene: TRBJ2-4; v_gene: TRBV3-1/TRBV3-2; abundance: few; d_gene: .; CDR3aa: CASSDQQGAKNIQYF; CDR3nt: TGTGCCAGCAGCGACCAGCAGGGGGCCAAAAACATTCAGTACTTC
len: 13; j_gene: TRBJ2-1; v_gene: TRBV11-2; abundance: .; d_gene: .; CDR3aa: CASSPSPSSVQFF; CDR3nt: TGTGCCAGCAGCCCCTCCCCCTCTAGCGTGCAGTTCTTC
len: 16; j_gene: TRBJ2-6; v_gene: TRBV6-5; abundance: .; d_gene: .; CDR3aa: CASSYTQDSGANVLTF; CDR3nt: TGTGCCAGCAGTTATACACAGGACTCTGGGGCCAACGTCCTGACTTTC
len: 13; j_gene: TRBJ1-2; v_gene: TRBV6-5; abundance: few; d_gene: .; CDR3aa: CASTGGIVYGYTF; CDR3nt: TGTGCCAGCACGGGGGGGATAGTGTATGGCTACACCTTC
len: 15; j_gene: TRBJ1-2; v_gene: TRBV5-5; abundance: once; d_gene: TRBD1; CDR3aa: CASSLRQGLMYGYTF; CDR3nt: TGTGCCAGCAGCTTGAGACAGGGGTTGATGTATGGCTACACCTTC
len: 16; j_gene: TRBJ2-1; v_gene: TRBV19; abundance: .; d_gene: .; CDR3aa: CASSSPPASSYNEQFF; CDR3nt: TGTGCCAGTAGTTCCCCCCCAGCGAGCTCCTACAATGAGCAGTTCTTC
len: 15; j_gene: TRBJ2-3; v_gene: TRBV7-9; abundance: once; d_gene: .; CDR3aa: CASSLIGGGTDTQYF; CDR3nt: TGTGCCAGCAGCTTAATTGGCGGGGGCACAGATACGCAGTATTTT
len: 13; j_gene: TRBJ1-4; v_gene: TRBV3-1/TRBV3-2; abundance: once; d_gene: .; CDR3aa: CASSQEGAEKLFF; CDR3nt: TGTGCCAGCAGCCAAGAGGGGGCGGAAAAACTGTTTTTT
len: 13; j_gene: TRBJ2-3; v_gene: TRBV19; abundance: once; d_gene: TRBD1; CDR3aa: CASTLLKGQGLYF; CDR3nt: TGTGCCAGTACCCTACTAAAGGGACAGGGGCTGTATTTT
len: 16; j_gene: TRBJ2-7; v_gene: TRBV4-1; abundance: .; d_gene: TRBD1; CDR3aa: CASSQLSTGTGREQYF; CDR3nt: TGCGCCAGCAGCCAATTATCCACCGGGACAGGCAGGGAGCAGTACTTC
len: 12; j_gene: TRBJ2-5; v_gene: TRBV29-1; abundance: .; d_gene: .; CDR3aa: CSVGTPQETQYF; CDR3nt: TGCAGCGTTGGTACTCCTCAAGAGACCCAGTACTTC
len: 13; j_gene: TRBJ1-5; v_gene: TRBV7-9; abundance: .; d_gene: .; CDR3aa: CASSQGVDQPQHF; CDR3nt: TGTGCCAGTTCACAGGGCGTAGATCAGCCCCAGCATTTT
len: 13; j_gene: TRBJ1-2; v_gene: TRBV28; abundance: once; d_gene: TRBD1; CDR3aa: CASSPRQGAGYTF; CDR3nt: TGTGCCAGCAGTCCTCGACAGGGGGCTGGCTACACCTTC
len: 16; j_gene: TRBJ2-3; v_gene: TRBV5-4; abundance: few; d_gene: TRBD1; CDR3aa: CASSHRQGAMRDTQYF; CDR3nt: TGTGCCAGCAGCCACCGACAGGGGGCTATGAGAGATACGCAGTATTTT
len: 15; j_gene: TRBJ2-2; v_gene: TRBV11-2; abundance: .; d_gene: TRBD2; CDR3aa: CASSLLAGVAGELFF; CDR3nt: TGTGCCAGCAGCCTGCTAGCGGGAGTGGCCGGGGAGCTGTTTTTT
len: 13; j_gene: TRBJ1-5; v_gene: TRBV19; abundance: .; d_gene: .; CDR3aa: CASNGQSNQPQHF; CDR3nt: TGTGCCAGCAACGGACAGAGCAATCAGCCCCAGCATTTT
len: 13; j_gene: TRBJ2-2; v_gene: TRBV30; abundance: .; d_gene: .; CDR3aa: CAWSVTRTGELFF; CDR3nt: TGTGCCTGGAGTGTGACTAGAACTGGGGAGCTGTTTTTT
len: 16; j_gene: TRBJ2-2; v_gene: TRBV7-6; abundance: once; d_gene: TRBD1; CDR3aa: CASSERQGINTGELFF; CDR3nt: TGTGCCAGCAGCGAGAGACAGGGAATTAACACCGGGGAGCTGTTTTTT
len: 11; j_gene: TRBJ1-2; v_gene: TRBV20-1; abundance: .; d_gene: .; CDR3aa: CSATGAGGYTF; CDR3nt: TGCAGTGCTACCGGTGCGGGGGGCTACACCTTC
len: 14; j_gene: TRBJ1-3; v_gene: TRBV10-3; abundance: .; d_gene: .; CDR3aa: CAIRTGTSGNTIYF; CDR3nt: TGTGCCATCAGGACAGGAACCTCTGGAAACACCATATATTTT
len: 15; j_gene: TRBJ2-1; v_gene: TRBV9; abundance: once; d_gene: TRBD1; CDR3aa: CASSPGLDRVFEQFF; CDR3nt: TGTGCCAGCAGCCCGGGGCTAGACAGGGTGTTCGAGCAGTTCTTC
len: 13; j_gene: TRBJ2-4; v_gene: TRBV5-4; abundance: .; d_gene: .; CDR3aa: CASSLIGVNIQYF; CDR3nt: TGTGCCAGCAGCTTGATAGGGGTGAACATTCAGTACTTC